This T cell receptor (beta chain) appears in the sequencing data of a study of Ad26.COV2.S vaccination and SARS-CoV-2 variants. Overall study context: Participants got Ad26.COV2.S intramuscularly, once or twice 56 days apart. Study outcomes and limitations: Whether participants received vaccine or placebo, their non-spike TCR breadth was similar.

Worth noting for this clone: Its matching antigen is unknown.

The ends lost 5 bases at V and 6 bases at J; junction bases unmatched: 10. The CDR3 length is 15 residues. CDR1 SGHRS and CDR2 YFSETQ come from the germline V gene. The treatment denotes: approximately 18 received Ad26.COV2.S at low or high dose, single or two shots; roughly five received placebo; per-sample allocation not given. Each sample was drawn 63 days after the first injection (of vaccine or placebo). Donor was an adult aged 18-55 years in Boston. Participants' vaccine, an Ad26 vector, delivered Wuhan-strain SARS-CoV-2 spike. Data came from immunoSEQ multiplex PCR; TCRdb stores just in-frame clones and leaves some out. The profile covers fewer than 600,000 clones, with about 89% appearing a single time and 1.5% to 2% taken by the ten largest.

This clonotype was sampled from a person between 18 and 59 years old who received the Ad26.COV2.S COVID-19 vaccine or a placebo. The chain couples TRBV5-1 to TRBJ2-7, with 11 positions matching TRBD2. The material was peripheral blood, obtained in a trial of Ad26.COV2.S vaccine versus placebo. The CDR3 bases are TGCGCCAGCAGTATTTTAGCGGGAGGGGCTGGCGAGCAGTACTTC. It codes for CASSILAGGAGEQYF.